The sequence of this T cell receptor beta chain was determined in a study of cytomegalovirus exposure and HLA in healthy donors. CDR3 length: 15 residues. Germline V gene lookup returns CDR1 LNHNV and CDR2 YYDKDF (reference sequence). Trimming cost V 8 bases and J 4 bases, with 20 bases left between them. PCR primers comprised 60 Vbeta and 13 Jbeta primers. This table comes from immunoSEQ multiplex PCR, and its TCRdb copy is limited to in-frame clones, with some not included. The table includes approximately 170,000 clones, 80% to 85% detected once. The receptor's source is a human donor in good health. The chain is built from TRBV15 and TRBJ1-1, with D maybe TRBD1 (6 bases). Sequenced material: PBMCs. CDR3 residues: CATLPVTTGPTEAFF. The CDR3 DNA sequence: TGTGCCACCTTGCCTGTTACTACAGGGCCCACTGAAGCTTTCTTT. The variable domain in full, with the rest retrieved from reference TRBV15 and TRBJ1-1, is DAMVIQNPRYQVTQFGKPVTLSCSQTLNHNVMYWYQQKSSQAPKLLFHYYDKDFNNEADTPDNFQSRRPNTSFCFLDIRSPGLGDTAMYLCATLPVTTGPTEAFFGQGTRLTVV.